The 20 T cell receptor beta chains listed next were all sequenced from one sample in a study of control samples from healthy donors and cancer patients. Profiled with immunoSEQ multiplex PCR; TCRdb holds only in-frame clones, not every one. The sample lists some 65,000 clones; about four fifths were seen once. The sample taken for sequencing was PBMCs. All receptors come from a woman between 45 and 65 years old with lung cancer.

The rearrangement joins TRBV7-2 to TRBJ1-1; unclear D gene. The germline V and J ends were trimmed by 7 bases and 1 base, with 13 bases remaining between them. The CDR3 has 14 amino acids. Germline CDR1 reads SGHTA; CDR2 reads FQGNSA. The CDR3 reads CASNFLERNTEAFF. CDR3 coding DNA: TGTGCCAGCAACTTCCTCGAGAGGAACACTGAAGCTTTCTTT.

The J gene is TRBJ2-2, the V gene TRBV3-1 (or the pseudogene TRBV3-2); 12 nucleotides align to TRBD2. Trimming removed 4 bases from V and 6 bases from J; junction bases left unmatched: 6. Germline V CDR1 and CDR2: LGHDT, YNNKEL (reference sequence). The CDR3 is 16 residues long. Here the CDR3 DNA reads TGTGCCAGCAGCCTTGCGACTAGCGGGGGTGCCGGGGAGCTGTTTTTT. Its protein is CASSLATSGGAGELFF.

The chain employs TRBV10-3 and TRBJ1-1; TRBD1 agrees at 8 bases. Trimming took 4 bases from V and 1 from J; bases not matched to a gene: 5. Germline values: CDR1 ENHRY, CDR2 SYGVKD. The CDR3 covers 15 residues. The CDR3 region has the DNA TGTGCCATCAGTGGCCGCGGGACAGGGAACACTGAAGCTTTCTTT. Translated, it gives CAISGRGTGNTEAFF.

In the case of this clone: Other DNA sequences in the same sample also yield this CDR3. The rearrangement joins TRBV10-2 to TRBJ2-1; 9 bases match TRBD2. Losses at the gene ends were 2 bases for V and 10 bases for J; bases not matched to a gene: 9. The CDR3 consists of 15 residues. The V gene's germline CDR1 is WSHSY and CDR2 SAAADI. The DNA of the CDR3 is TGCGCCAGCAGTGAGGGCCTCGCGGGGGGGGGCGAGCAGTTCTTC. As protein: CASSEGLAGGGEQFF.

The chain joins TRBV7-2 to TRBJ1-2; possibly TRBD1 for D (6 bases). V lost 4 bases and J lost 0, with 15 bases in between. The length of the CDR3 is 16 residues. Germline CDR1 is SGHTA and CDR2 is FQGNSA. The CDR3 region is CASSSPSQGANYGYTF. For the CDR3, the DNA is TGTGCCAGCAGCTCCCCGTCACAGGGAGCTAACTATGGCTACACCTTC.

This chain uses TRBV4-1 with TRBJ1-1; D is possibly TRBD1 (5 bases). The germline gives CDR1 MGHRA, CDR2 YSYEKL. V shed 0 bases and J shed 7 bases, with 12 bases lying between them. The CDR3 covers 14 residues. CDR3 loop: CASSQDPGTGEAFF. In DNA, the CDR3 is TGCGCCAGCAGCCAAGATCCAGGGACGGGTGAAGCTTTCTTT.

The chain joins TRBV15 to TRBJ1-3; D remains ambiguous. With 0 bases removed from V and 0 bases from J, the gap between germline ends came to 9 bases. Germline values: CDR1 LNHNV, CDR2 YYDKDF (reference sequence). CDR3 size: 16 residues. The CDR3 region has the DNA TGTGCCACCAGCAGAGAAACTGTGAGCTCTGGAAACACCATATATTTT. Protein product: CATSRETVSSGNTIYF.

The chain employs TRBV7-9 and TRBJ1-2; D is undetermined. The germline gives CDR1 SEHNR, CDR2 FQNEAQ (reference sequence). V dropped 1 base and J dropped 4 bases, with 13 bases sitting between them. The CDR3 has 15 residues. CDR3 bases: TGTGCCAGCAGCTTAGGAAGTATAGTCTTCTATGGCTACACCTTC. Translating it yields CASSLGSIVFYGYTF.

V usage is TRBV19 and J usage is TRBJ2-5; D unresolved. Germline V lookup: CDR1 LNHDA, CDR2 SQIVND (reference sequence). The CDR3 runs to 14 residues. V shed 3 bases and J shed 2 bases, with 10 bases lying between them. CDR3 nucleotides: TGTGCCAGTAGTATCCGAAACAATCAAGAGACCCAGTACTTC. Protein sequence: CASSIRNNQETQYF.

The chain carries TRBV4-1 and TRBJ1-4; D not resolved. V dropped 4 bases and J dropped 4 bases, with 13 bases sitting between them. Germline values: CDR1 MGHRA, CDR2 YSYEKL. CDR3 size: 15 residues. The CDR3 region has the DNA TGCGCCAGCAGCCGTGGGGAGGCGGATAATGAAAAACTGTTTTTT. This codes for CASSRGEADNEKLFF.

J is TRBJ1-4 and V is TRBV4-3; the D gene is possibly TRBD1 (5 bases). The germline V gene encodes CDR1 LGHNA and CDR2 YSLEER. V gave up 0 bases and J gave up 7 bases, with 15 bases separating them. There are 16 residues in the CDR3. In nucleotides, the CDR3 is TGCGCCAGCAGCCAAGATCTGGCAGGGTGGGGTGAAAAACTGTTTTTT. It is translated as CASSQDLAGWGEKLFF.

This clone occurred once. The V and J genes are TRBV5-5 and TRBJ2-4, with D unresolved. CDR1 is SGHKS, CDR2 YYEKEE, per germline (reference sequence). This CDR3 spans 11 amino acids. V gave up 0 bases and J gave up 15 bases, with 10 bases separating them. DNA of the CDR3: TGTGCCAGCAGCTTGGCGGACGCCCGGTACTTC. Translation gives CASSLADARYF.

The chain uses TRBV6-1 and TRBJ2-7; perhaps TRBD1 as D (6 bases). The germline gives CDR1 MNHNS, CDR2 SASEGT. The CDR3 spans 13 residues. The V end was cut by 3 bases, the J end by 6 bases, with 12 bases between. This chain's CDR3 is CASSELQGLEQYF. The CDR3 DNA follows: TGTGCCAGCAGTGAGTTACAGGGTCTCGAGCAGTACTTC.

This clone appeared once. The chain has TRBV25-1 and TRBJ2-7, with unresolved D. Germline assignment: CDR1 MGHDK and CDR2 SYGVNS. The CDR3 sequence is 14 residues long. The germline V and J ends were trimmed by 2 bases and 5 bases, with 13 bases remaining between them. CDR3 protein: CASSEIEAWNEQYF. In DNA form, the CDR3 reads TGTGCCAGCAGTGAAATTGAAGCTTGGAACGAGCAGTACTTC.

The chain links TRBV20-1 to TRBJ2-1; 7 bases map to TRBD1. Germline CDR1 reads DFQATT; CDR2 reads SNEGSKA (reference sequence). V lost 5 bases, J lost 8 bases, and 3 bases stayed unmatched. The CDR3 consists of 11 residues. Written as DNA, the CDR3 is TGCAGTGCTCAGAGGGGGCATGAGCAGTTCTTC. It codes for CSAQRGHEQFF.

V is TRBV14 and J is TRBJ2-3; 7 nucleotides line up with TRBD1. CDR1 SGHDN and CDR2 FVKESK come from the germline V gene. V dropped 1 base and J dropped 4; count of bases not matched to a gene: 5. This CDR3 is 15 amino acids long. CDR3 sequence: CASSQVQGMSDTQYF. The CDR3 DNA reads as TGTGCCAGCAGCCAAGTACAGGGGATGTCAGATACGCAGTATTTT.

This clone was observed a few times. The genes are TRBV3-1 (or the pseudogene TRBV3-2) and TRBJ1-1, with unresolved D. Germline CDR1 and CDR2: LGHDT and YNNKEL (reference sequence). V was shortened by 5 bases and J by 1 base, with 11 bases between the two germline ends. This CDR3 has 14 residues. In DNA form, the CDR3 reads TGTGCCAGCAGCTCAATTTCCGGGAACACTGAAGCTTTCTTT. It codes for CASSSISGNTEAFF.

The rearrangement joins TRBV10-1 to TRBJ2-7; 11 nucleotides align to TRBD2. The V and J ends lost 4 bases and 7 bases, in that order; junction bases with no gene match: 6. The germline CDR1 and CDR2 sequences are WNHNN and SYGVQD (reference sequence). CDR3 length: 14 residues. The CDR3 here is CASSGLAGPREQYF. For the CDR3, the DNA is TGCGCCAGCAGTGGACTAGCGGGGCCGAGGGAGCAGTACTTC.

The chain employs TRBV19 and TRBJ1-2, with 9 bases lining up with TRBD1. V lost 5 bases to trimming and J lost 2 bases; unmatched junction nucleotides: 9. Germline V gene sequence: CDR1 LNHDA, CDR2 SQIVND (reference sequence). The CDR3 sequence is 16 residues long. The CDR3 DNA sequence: TGTGCCAGTAGTCCTCCGGGACAGGGAAAGAACTATGGCTACACCTTC. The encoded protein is CASSPPGQGKNYGYTF.

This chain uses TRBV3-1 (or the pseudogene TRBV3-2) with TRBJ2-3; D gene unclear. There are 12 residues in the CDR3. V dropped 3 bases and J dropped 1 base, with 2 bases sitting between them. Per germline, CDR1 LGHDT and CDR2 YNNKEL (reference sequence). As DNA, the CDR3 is TGTGCCAGCAGCCACCGCACAGATACGCAGTATTTT. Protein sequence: CASSHRTDTQYF.